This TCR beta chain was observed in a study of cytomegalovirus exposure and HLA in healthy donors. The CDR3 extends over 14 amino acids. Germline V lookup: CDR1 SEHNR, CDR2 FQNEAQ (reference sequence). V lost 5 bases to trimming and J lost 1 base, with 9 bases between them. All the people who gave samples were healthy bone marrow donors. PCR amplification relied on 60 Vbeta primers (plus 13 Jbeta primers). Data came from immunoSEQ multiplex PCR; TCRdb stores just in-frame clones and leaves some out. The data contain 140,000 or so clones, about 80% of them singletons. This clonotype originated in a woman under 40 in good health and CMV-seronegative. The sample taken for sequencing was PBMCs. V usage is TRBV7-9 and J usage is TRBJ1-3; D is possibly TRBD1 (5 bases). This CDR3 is CASSPGLSGNTIYF. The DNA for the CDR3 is TGTGCCAGCAGCCCGGGACTTTCTGGAAACACCATATATTTT.